In this sample, the clone carrying this TCR beta chain turned up once. The data were obtained in a study of blood T cells in healthy people across ages. The CDR3 contains 14 residues. The V gene's germline CDR1 is SGHTA and CDR2 FQGNSA. The ends were cut back, 0 bases at V and 10 bases at J, with 15 bases in the middle. The second PCR ran about 6 to 12 cycles with a sample-barcoded 5' primer and J-beta primers. TCRdb analysed the 5' RACE reads with MiXCR anew, one entry per CDR3 protein. The data contain roughly 2 million distinct CDR3 sequences, just under 50% of them singletons. The rearrangement joins TRBV7-2 to TRBJ1-2, with a tentative D call TRBD1 (5 bases). This clonotype was obtained from a woman in her thirties or forties in good health. Specimen: blood. CDR3 sequence (DNA): TGTGCCAGCAGCTTAGCGGGGACGGCAATGATCTACACCTTC. Amino acids: CASSLAGTAMIYTF.